This T cell receptor (beta chain) was observed in a study of T-cell memory formation after mild COVID-19. On the study more broadly: In these data, TCR clusters were largely donor specific.

Findings and limits, study-wide: The CD4+ clones that contracted clustered mainly within CM and EM, and the CD8+ clones concentrated in EMRA.

This clonotype was counted a few times. The antigen is unknown. 5'RACE with constant-segment primers yielded barcoded, UMI-tagged TCR alpha and TCR beta cDNA libraries. Using its own MiXCR run on the 5' RACE reads, TCRdb lists one record per CDR3 protein. The sample lists around 100,000 distinct CDR3 sequences, around a fifth occurring once. CDR1 is SEHNR, CDR2 FQNEAQ, per germline (reference sequence). Trimming removed 5 bases at V and 4 bases at J, with 11 bases between. This CDR3 has 13 residues. V and J are TRBV7-9 and TRBJ1-1, with D unresolved. Sequenced input: PBMCs or a T cell subset sorted from them (not recorded which). The TCR sequence derives from a man aged 18 to 30 who had mild COVID-19 (a few samples of this study predate the infection). Cell type and time point are not known. The CDR3 DNA reads as TGTGCCAGCAGCGCAGGCTCTGGCACTGAAGCTTTCTTT. Encoded protein: CASSAGSGTEAFF.